These 14 T cell receptor beta chains were sequenced from one sample in a study of post-analysis software for immune sequencing data. Study-wide points: Patients showed TRBV5-6, TRBV5-1 and TRBV20-1 among a handful of TRBV segments more frequent than in controls.

Incorporated into the TCR beta cDNA libraries were unique molecular identifiers, which served to reduce PCR and sequencing biases. MiXCR was run by TCRdb on the PCR reads, yielding one entry per CDR3 protein. The sample carries about 620,000 distinct CDR3 sequences, about 40% recorded once. These TCRs are of unknown antigen specificity. The source material was blood. All receptors come from a girl under 18 with multiple sclerosis.

The V call is TRBV27, the J call TRBJ2-5; 10 positions agree with TRBD2. Germline trimming cut 3 bases from V and 5 bases from J; bases unmatched to any gene: 12. This CDR3 region has 17 residues. The germline V gene encodes CDR1 MNHEY and CDR2 SMNVEV (reference sequence). The CDR3 spells CASSFPGLAIRGETQYF. For the CDR3, the DNA is TGTGCCAGCAGTTTCCCGGGACTAGCGATCCGTGGGGAGACCCAGTACTTC.

This chain links TRBV4-2 with TRBJ2-3, with unresolved D. V was trimmed by 0 bases and J by 4 bases, leaving 5 bases between them. Per the germline V gene, CDR1 is LGHNA and CDR2 is YNFKEQ. The CDR3 runs 13 residues. In DNA form, the CDR3 reads TGTGCCAGCAGCCAAGATCGTCCAGATACGCAGTATTTT. The encoded protein is CASSQDRPDTQYF.

J is TRBJ1-4 and V is TRBV5-5; TRBD1 is a possible D gene (5 bases). This CDR3 spans 15 amino acids. V was clipped by 4 bases and J by 4 bases, with 14 bases between them. CDR1 is SGHKS, CDR2 YYEKEE, per germline (reference sequence). The CDR3 DNA reads TGTGCCAGCAGCCCCGGGACGGCGATTAATGAAAAACTGTTTTTT. It is translated as CASSPGTAINEKLFF.

This chain joins TRBV5-1 and TRBJ2-7; 10 positions agree with TRBD1. J gave up 5 bases and V 0 bases, and 8 bases lay outside the gene matches. This CDR3 has 16 amino acids. Germline V gene sequence: CDR1 SGHRS, CDR2 YFSETQ. As DNA, the CDR3 is TGCGCCAGCAGCTTGGGCGGGACAGGGGCGGTTGACGAGCAGTACTTC. Its protein is CASSLGGTGAVDEQYF.

This chain connects TRBV29-1 to TRBJ1-4; tentative D call: TRBD1 (5 bases). V lost 3 bases and J 8 bases, leaving 13 bases between the germline ends. From germline, CDR1 is SQVTM and CDR2 ANQGSEA. The CDR3 is made up of 13 amino acids. CDR3 DNA sequence: TGCAGCGTTGATGGGACGTTCGACGAAAAACTGTTTTTT. It is translated as CSVDGTFDEKLFF. The entire variable domain, with the rest obtained from reference TRBV29-1 and TRBJ1-4, is as follows: SAVISQKPSRDICQRGTSLTIQCQVDSQVTMMFWYRQQPGQSLTLIATANQGSEATYESGFVIDKFPISRPNLTFSTLTVSNMSPEDSSIYLCSVDGTFDEKLFFGSGTQLSVL.

This chain joins TRBV24-1 and TRBJ2-1; maybe TRBD1 (5 bases). The CDR3 covers 16 residues. Per the germline V gene, CDR1 is KGHDR and CDR2 is SFDVKD. Between the trimmed V and J ends, which lost 3 bases and 2 bases, there was a span of 13 bases. CDR3 sequence reads: CATSDRSTGAYNEQFF. The DNA for the CDR3 is TGTGCCACCAGTGATAGGAGCACAGGAGCCTACAATGAGCAGTTCTTC.

This clonotype was seen more than once but under ten times. This chain uses TRBV24-1 with TRBJ2-3; D possibly matches TRBD1 or TRBD2 (5 bases each). CDR1 KGHDR and CDR2 SFDVKD come from the germline V gene. The CDR3 contains 17 residues. The germline V and J ends were trimmed by 4 bases and 2 bases, with 18 bases remaining between them. The DNA for the CDR3 is TGTGCCACCAGTGACTCATCCGGGACGGGCCCCACAGATACGCAGTATTTT. Protein product: CATSDSSGTGPTDTQYF.

This clonotype was counted only a few times. J is TRBJ2-1 and V is TRBV18, with unresolved D. Trimming removed 6 bases at V and 5 bases at J, with 17 bases between. The CDR3 runs 15 residues. Per the germline V gene, CDR1 is KGHSH and CDR2 is LQKENI. This CDR3 reads CASSPDLITDNEQFF. CDR3 coding DNA: TGTGCCAGCTCGCCCGACCTCATCACAGACAATGAGCAGTTCTTC.

The chain links TRBV5-1 to TRBJ2-7; 9 positions match TRBD1. Gene TRBJ2-4 matches the end of the DNA better, so the J call may be wrong. This CDR3 is built from 14 residues. CDR1 is SGHRS and CDR2 is YFSETQ in the germline V gene. The CDR3 sequence: CASSGGQGQSIQYF. CDR3 DNA: TGCGCCAGCAGCGGGGGACAGGGTCAGAGCATTCAGTACTTC.

The chain joins TRBV2 to TRBJ1-4, with 8 nucleotides matching TRBD1. The germline V gene encodes CDR1 SNHLY and CDR2 FYNNEI. Germline trimming cut 6 bases from V and 8 bases from J; bases unmatched to any gene: 8. CDR3 length: 14 amino acids. The CDR3 DNA is TGTGCCAGCAGCCAACAGGGGGTACGGGAAAAACTGTTTTTT. Amino acid sequence: CASSQQGVREKLFF.

V usage is TRBV12-3 or TRBV12-4 and J usage is TRBJ2-4, with D possibly being TRBD1 (6 bases). The CDR3 is 15 amino acids. V dropped 5 bases and J dropped 0 bases, with 11 bases sitting between them. CDR3 nucleotides: TGTGCCAGCAGTCCCCGGACAGTAGCCAAAAACATTCAGTACTTC. This encodes CASSPRTVAKNIQYF.

The J gene is TRBJ2-5, the V gene TRBV5-6; D may be TRBD2 (7 bases). CDR1 SGHDT and CDR2 YYEEEE come from the germline V gene. The germline V and J ends were trimmed by 6 bases and 2 bases, with 17 bases remaining between them. This CDR3 has 15 residues. The CDR3 is CASTPRGLIQETQYF. The CDR3 bases are TGTGCCAGCACCCCGCGGGGGCTAATACAAGAGACCCAGTACTTC.

This clonotype was counted only a few times. The chain joins TRBV6-5 to TRBJ2-6; D may be TRBD1 or TRBD2 (5 bases each). The CDR3 is made up of 14 amino acids. Germline-derived CDR1 and CDR2 are MNHEY and SVGAGI. The ends were cut back, 10 bases at V and 4 bases at J, with 14 bases in the middle. The CDR3 sequence: CATIRDAGANVLTF. CDR3 in DNA: TGTGCCACCATCCGGGACGCCGGGGCCAACGTCCTGACTTTC.

This clonotype was detected only a few times. V gene TRBV12-3 or TRBV12-4 combines with J gene TRBJ2-7; 13 nucleotides match TRBD2. The J segment lost 3 bases and the V segment lost 5 bases, leaving 22 bases of the junction unmatched. This CDR3 region has 21 residues. The CDR3 region is CASSDPSPLGLAGPYYYEQYF. Written as DNA, the CDR3 is TGTGCCAGCAGTGACCCCTCCCCCTTGGGACTAGCGGGACCCTATTACTACGAGCAGTACTTC.